The 14 T cell receptor beta chains listed next were all sequenced from one sample in a study of technical replicates of blood from a handful of donors. Profiled with immunoSEQ multiplex PCR; TCRdb holds only in-frame clones, not every one. The sample lists about 60,000 clones, about 92% seen once, with about 4.5% in the top ten. Sequenced: PBMCs. Receptors originate from a human donor in good health. Some clones in this sample may be carry-over from other donors' samples.

The gene calls are TRBV5-4 and TRBJ2-5; the match to TRBD2 covers 11 bases. Germline trimming cut 4 bases from V and 5 bases from J; bases unmatched to any gene: 7. The germline gives CDR1 SGHNT, CDR2 YYREEE (reference sequence). The CDR3 length is 15 residues. The CDR3: CASSLSGGAGETQYF. The CDR3 coding sequence is TGTGCCAGCAGCCTTAGCGGGGGGGCAGGGGAGACCCAGTACTTC.

V and J are TRBV5-1 and TRBJ1-4; the D gene is possibly TRBD1 (6 bases). The germline gives CDR1 SGHRS, CDR2 YFSETQ. Trimming left V 3 bases short and J 4 bases short, with 10 bases between. The CDR3 is 14 residues long. The CDR3 DNA reads TGCGCCAGCAGCTCGACAGGTCTTAATGAAAAACTGTTTTTT. It yields the protein CASSSTGLNEKLFF. The entire variable domain, with the rest obtained from reference TRBV5-1 and TRBJ1-4, is as follows: KAGVTQTPRYLIKTRGQQVTLSCSPISGHRSVSWYQQTPGQGLQFLFEYFSETQRNKGNFPGRFSGRQFSNSRSEMNVSTLELGDSALYLCASSSTGLNEKLFFGSGTQLSVL.

This sequence joins TRBV5-4 and TRBJ1-2; 10 positions match TRBD1. This CDR3 is 17 amino acids long. V dropped 4 bases and J dropped 4; count of bases not matched to a gene: 13. Germline CDR1 reads SGHNT; CDR2 reads YYREEE (reference sequence). The CDR3 DNA is TGTGCCAGCAGCGTATCCGGGACAGGGGCCCTAGGCTATGGCTACACCTTC. Its translation is CASSVSGTGALGYGYTF.

The V gene is TRBV29-1, the J gene TRBJ2-5; D is uncertain. Trimming stripped 5 bases from V and 5 bases from J, with 12 bases between. Germline V gene lookup returns CDR1 SQVTM and CDR2 ANQGSEA. This CDR3 is 12 amino acids long. The CDR3 nucleotides read TGCAGCGTTCGGTTGCTTTTTGAGACCCAGTACTTC. It translates to CSVRLLFETQYF.

The V and J genes are TRBV5-1 and TRBJ2-1; 9 nucleotides line up with TRBD2. CDR1 SGHRS and CDR2 YFSETQ come from the germline V gene. V lost 3 bases, J lost 5 bases, and 6 bases stayed unmatched. The CDR3 is 15 amino acids. The CDR3 loop reads CASSSKRGVDNEQFF. For the CDR3, the DNA is TGCGCCAGCAGCTCGAAGCGGGGGGTAGACAATGAGCAGTTCTTC.

This chain connects TRBV9 to TRBJ2-5; 7 bases are shared with TRBD1. V lost 2 bases and J lost 4; bases outside the gene matches: 8. CDR3 length equals 15 residues. In germline, CDR1 is SGDLS, CDR2 YYNGEE. CDR3 in amino acids: CASSVLDRDRETQYF. The CDR3 nucleotides are TGTGCCAGCAGCGTCCTTGACAGGGATCGAGAGACCCAGTACTTC.

This clone is deemed medium-sized. This chain joins TRBV7-9 and TRBJ2-2; the match to TRBD2 covers 13 bases. Trimming cost V 6 bases and J 2 bases; bases outside gene matches: 6. Germline V gene lookup returns CDR1 SEHNR and CDR2 FQNEAQ (reference sequence). This CDR3 is 17 amino acids long. The CDR3 protein is CASRPGTSGINTGELFF. For the CDR3, the DNA is TGTGCCAGCAGACCCGGGACTAGCGGGATCAACACCGGGGAGCTGTTTTTT.

The chain's CDR3 is CASSPRESSYEQYF. The CDR3 DNA follows: TGTGCCAGCAGCCCCCGCGAAAGCTCCTACGAGCAGTACTTC. The chain has TRBV7-8 and TRBJ2-7; no firm D call. The germline V gene encodes CDR1 SGHVS and CDR2 FQNEAQ. This CDR3 contains 14 residues. V lost 5 bases and J lost 0, with 11 bases in between.

This clone was observed a few times. J is TRBJ1-1 and V is TRBV5-6; D call uncertain. Between the trimmed V and J ends, which lost 0 bases and 6 bases, there was a span of 3 bases. The V gene's germline CDR1 is SGHDT and CDR2 YYEEEE. The CDR3 is made up of 11 amino acids. CDR3 amino acids: CASSLDSEAFF. The DNA of the CDR3 is TGTGCCAGCAGCTTGGACTCTGAAGCTTTCTTT.

The chain is built from TRBV29-1 and TRBJ1-4, with unresolved D. V lost 5 bases, J lost 8 bases, and 6 bases lay in between. Germline V gene lookup returns CDR1 SQVTM and CDR2 ANQGSEA. The CDR3 has 10 residues. CDR3 DNA: TGCAGCGTTCTTGAGGAAAAACTGTTTTTT. Residues: CSVLEEKLFF.

V and J are TRBV6-1 and TRBJ2-5; D is unresolved. Trimming took 1 base from V and 2 from J, leaving 8 bases between them. The V gene's germline CDR1 is MNHNS and CDR2 SASEGT. This CDR3 has 14 residues. The CDR3 reads CASSEVGRQETQYF. CDR3 in DNA: TGTGCCAGCAGTGAAGTGGGCAGGCAAGAGACCCAGTACTTC.

The J gene is TRBJ2-7, the V gene TRBV30; no reliable D call. Germline V gene sequence: CDR1 GTSNPN, CDR2 SVGIG (reference sequence). The CDR3 sequence is 11 residues long. The V end lost 0 bases, the J end lost 9 bases, and 9 bases lay between the germline ends. The CDR3 reads CAWSVNSGQYF. CDR3 nucleotide sequence: TGTGCCTGGAGTGTAAATTCCGGGCAGTACTTC.

The chain links TRBV27 to TRBJ1-5, with D perhaps matching TRBD1 (5 bases). The CDR3 has 15 amino acids. The V gene's germline CDR1 is MNHEY and CDR2 SMNVEV (reference sequence). V was trimmed by 3 bases and J by 3 bases, leaving 12 bases between them. DNA of the CDR3: TGTGCCAGCAGTTTGGGGTGGGGGGTCAATCAGCCCCAGCATTTT. It yields the protein CASSLGWGVNQPQHF.

This clone was observed once. V gene TRBV5-1 combines with J gene TRBJ2-5; D unresolved. Germline values: CDR1 SGHRS, CDR2 YFSETQ. V was shortened by 0 bases and J by 3 bases, with 12 bases between the two germline ends. The CDR3 contains 15 residues. CDR3 nucleotide sequence: TGCGCCAGCAGCTTGGGGTGGGCGAAAAAAGAGACCCAGTACTTC. Translation gives CASSLGWAKKETQYF.